The subject of this entry is one T cell receptor beta chain. This specimen belongs to a study of blood T cell repertoires in COVID-19. Trimming at V came to 1 base and at J to 4 bases, leaving 8 bases not matched to a gene. The CDR3 extends over 16 amino acids. Germline V gene sequence: CDR1 SEHNR, CDR2 FQNEAQ (reference sequence). Measured with immunoSEQ multiplex PCR; TCRdb has only the in-frame clones, and not every one. Of 100,000 to 120,000 clones in the sample, 60% to 80% were seen once. The receptor was isolated from a woman older than 75 with active or convalescent COVID-19. This sequence joins TRBV7-9 and TRBJ1-2; TRBD1 agrees at 8 bases. Sequencing input: peripheral blood. The DNA for the CDR3 is TGTGCCAGCAGCTTAGAGCGACAGGGGTTGACCTATGGCTACACCTTC. Encoded protein: CASSLERQGLTYGYTF.